The clone carrying this T cell receptor (beta chain) was detected ten times or more. This entry belongs to a study of molecular identifiers for immune sequencing clone quantification. Each CDR3 protein gets one entry after TCRdb re-called the PCR reads with MiXCR. The sample contains about 510,000 distinct CDR3 sequences, over 20% of which appear only once. Trimming took 5 bases from V and 7 from J; bases not matched to a gene: 8. Germline CDR1 reads SGHVS; CDR2 reads FQNEAQ. CDR3 length equals 15 residues. The genes are TRBV7-8 and TRBJ1-6; 7 bases are a match to TRBD1. This TCR came from a human donor in good health. Some libraries in this study had Jurkat cell RNA spiked in. The sequenced material came from naive CD8+ T cells from blood, with Jurkat cell RNA spiked in. Regarding subset: FACS-sorted CD8+CD4-CCR7+CD45RA+ naive T cells. In DNA form, the CDR3 reads TGTGCCAGCAGCCCTCGGACAGGCCCCAATTCACCCCTCCACTTT. It translates to CASSPRTGPNSPLHF.